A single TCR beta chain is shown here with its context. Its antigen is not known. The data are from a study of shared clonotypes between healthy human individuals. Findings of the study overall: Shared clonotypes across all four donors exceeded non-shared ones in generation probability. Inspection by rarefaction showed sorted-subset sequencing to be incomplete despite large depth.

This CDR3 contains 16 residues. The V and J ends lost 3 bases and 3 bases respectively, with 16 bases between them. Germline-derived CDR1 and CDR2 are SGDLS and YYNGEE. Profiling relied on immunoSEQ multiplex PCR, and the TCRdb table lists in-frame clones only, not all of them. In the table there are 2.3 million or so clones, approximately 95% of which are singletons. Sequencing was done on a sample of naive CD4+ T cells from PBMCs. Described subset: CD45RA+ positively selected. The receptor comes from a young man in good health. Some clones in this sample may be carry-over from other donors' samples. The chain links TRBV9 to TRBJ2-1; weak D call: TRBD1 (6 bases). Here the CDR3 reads CASSARGAADYNEQFF. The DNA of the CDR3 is TGTGCCAGCAGCGCCAGGGGAGCGGCAGACTACAATGAGCAGTTCTTC.